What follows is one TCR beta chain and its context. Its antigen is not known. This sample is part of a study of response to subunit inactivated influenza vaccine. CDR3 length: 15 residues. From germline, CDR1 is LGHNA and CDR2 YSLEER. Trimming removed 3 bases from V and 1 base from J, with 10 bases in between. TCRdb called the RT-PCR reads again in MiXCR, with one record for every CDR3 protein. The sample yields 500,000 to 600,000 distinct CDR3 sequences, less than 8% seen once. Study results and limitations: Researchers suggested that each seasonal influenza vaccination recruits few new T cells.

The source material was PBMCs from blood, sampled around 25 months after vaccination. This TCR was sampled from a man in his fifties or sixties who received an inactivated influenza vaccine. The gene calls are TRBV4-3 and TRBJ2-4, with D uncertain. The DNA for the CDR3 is TGCGCCAGCAGCCAGTTCGAATCGGCCAAAAACATTCAGTACTTC. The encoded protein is CASSQFESAKNIQYF.